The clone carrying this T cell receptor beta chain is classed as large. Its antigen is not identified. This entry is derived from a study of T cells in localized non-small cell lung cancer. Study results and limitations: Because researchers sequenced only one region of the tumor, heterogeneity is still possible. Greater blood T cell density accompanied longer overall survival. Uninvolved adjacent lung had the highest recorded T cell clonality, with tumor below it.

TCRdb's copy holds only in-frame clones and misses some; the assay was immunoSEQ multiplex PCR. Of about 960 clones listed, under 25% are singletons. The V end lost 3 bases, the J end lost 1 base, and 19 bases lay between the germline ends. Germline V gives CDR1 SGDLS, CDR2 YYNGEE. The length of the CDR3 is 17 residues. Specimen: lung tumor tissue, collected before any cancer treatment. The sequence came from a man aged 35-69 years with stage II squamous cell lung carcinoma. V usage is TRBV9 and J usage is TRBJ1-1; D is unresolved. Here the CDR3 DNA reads TGTGCCAGCAGCGCCTCGGGGAGTGTCCATGGGAACACTGAAGCTTTCTTT. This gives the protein CASSASGSVHGNTEAFF.